The 4 T cell receptor beta chains listed next were all sequenced from one sample in a study of T cell repertoires in cytomegalovirus infection. In TCRdb, the reads were re-called with MiXCR into one record per CDR3 protein. The sample lists approximately 320,000 distinct CDR3 sequences; over 7.5% were seen once. Source material: PBMCs. These receptors all stem from a human donor in good health (CMV status not recorded). Some clones in this sample may be carry-over from other donors' samples.

This chain links TRBV12-3 or TRBV12-4 with TRBJ2-2; perhaps D is TRBD1 or TRBD2 (6 bases each). The CDR3 runs 17 residues. The V gene lost 7 bases and the J gene lost 0 bases, with 18 bases spanning the gap. Here the CDR3 reads CASTPPWGAPNTGELFF. The CDR3 nucleotides read TGTGCCAGCACCCCTCCATGGGGGGCACCGAACACCGGGGAGCTGTTTTTT.

The gene calls are TRBV7-9 and TRBJ2-1; no reliable D call. Germline CDR1 reads SEHNR; CDR2 reads FQNEAQ (reference sequence). V lost 1 base, J lost 12 bases, and 4 bases lay in between. The CDR3 is 10 residues long. The CDR3 reads CASSLGPQFF. In DNA, the CDR3 is TGTGCCAGCAGCTTAGGGCCGCAGTTCTTC.

V is TRBV5-1 and J is TRBJ2-7; D is uncertain. Trimming shortened V by 4 bases and J by 0 bases, and 14 bases separated the two germline ends. CDR1 is SGHRS and CDR2 is YFSETQ in the germline V gene. This CDR3 is built from 15 residues. CDR3 in DNA: TGCGCCAGCAGCGGGCCGCAGAGGTTCTCCTACGAGCAGTACTTC. Amino acid sequence: CASSGPQRFSYEQYF.

This clonotype has more than one count but fewer than ten. The chain recombines TRBV5-6 with TRBJ1-1; the match to TRBD1 covers 7 bases. Trimming cost V 3 bases and J 0 bases; bases outside gene matches: 5. Germline V lookup: CDR1 SGHDT, CDR2 YYEEEE. The CDR3 totals 15 residues. The CDR3 DNA follows: TGTGCCAGCAGCTCTGGGACAGTTTTGAACACTGAAGCTTTCTTT. Translation: CASSSGTVLNTEAFF.